Shown below are 12 T cell receptor beta chains from a single sample sequenced in a study of blood T cell repertoires in COVID-19. Sequenced by immunoSEQ multiplex PCR; TCRdb stores in-frame clones only, minus some. The repertoire holds about 190,000 clones, approximately 84% seen once, with 4.5% to 5.5% in the top ten. The sample consisted of peripheral blood. These TCRs come from a woman in her 70s with active or convalescent COVID-19.

This sequence joins TRBV14 and TRBJ2-1; 12 bases line up with TRBD2. Germline CDR1 and CDR2: SGHDN and FVKESK. Losses at the gene ends were 3 bases for V and 2 bases for J; bases not matched to a gene: 2. The CDR3 is 16 residues long. CDR3 sequence: CASSQTSGSAYNEQFF. In DNA, the CDR3 is TGTGCCAGCAGCCAGACTAGCGGGAGCGCCTACAATGAGCAGTTCTTC.

The chain is built from TRBV21-1 and TRBJ2-7; TRBD2 is taken as the D call from the table, unchecked against the DNA. TRBV21-1 is reported as a pseudogene. The CDR3 consists of 18 residues. As DNA, the CDR3 is TGTGCCAGCAGCCGGATTATTCGACTAGCTGCCAGCTCCTACGAGCAGTACTTC. Translating it yields CASSRIIRLAASSYEQYF.

DNA for the CDR3: TGTGCCAGCAGCGATACAGGGGATAATTCACCCCTCCACTTT. As protein: CASSDTGDNSPLHF. The chain joins TRBV7-9 to TRBJ1-6; 7 nucleotides match TRBD1. The CDR3 totals 14 residues. J gave up 5 bases and V 5 bases, and 3 bases lay outside the gene matches. The germline CDR1 and CDR2 sequences are SEHNR and FQNEAQ (reference sequence).

The chain uses TRBV15 and TRBJ2-3, with D possibly TRBD2 on 6 matching bases. CDR3 length: 15 residues. Germline V CDR1 and CDR2: LNHNV, YYDKDF (reference sequence). Trimming removed 4 bases at V and 1 base at J, with 12 bases between. The CDR3 DNA reads as TGTGCCACCAGCAATGGAGGGAGAGGCACAGATACGCAGTATTTT. It is translated as CATSNGGRGTDTQYF.

The sample holds many counts of this clone. The V call is TRBV5-1, the J call TRBJ2-6; 9 bases are a match to TRBD1. The germline gives CDR1 SGHRS, CDR2 YFSETQ. The CDR3 consists of 17 residues. V gave up 4 bases and J gave up 4 bases; unmatched junction bases: 9. The CDR3 DNA is TGCGCCAGCAGCGCCGGGACAGGGCGCGGGGGGGCCAACGTCCTGACTTTC. Its translation: CASSAGTGRGGANVLTF.

The V call is TRBV11-2, the J call TRBJ1-6; D is perhaps TRBD1 (6 bases). V lost 4 bases and J lost 10, with 14 bases in between. From germline, CDR1 is SGHAT and CDR2 FQNNGV. The CDR3 covers 14 residues. The CDR3 loop reads CASSSGGAGSPLHF. In DNA, the CDR3 is TGTGCCAGCAGCTCGGGGGGGGCTGGGTCACCCCTCCACTTT.

This chain connects TRBV5-1 to TRBJ2-1, with 7 bases matching TRBD1. CDR1 and CDR2 from the germline V gene are SGHRS and YFSETQ. This CDR3 region has 17 residues. The V gene end was trimmed by 5 bases and the J gene end by 4 bases; junction bases not matched to a gene: 15. The CDR3 reads CASRRRTGTEIYNEQFF. The CDR3 nucleotides read TGCGCCAGCAGAAGGAGGACGGGGACAGAAATATACAATGAGCAGTTCTTC.

This chain joins TRBV19 and TRBJ1-4; TRBD1 is a possible D gene (6 bases). With 3 bases removed from V and 4 bases from J, the gap between germline ends came to 12 bases. Looked up from germline, CDR1 is LNHDA and CDR2 is SQIVND (reference sequence). This CDR3 has 15 residues. CDR3 region: CASSIGQTGNEKLFF. CDR3 bases: TGTGCCAGTAGTATCGGACAGACCGGTAATGAAAAACTGTTTTTT. The full variable domain, completed using reference TRBV19 and TRBJ1-4, is DGGITQSPKYLFRKEGQNVTLSCEQNLNHDAMYWYRQDPGQGLRLIYYSQIVNDFQKGDIAEGYSVSREKKESFPLTVTSAQKNPTAFYLCASSIGQTGNEKLFFGSGTQLSVL.

This chain uses TRBV19 with TRBJ2-1; 9 positions match TRBD2. The germline V gene encodes CDR1 LNHDA and CDR2 SQIVND (reference sequence). J lost 5 bases, V lost 9 bases, and 11 bases had no gene match. This CDR3 contains 15 residues. As DNA, the CDR3 is TGTGCCAGCTTACCTAGCGGGACTAAGCACAATGAGCAGTTCTTC. Residues: CASLPSGTKHNEQFF.

The gene calls are TRBV6-5 and TRBJ1-6; D uncertain. V lost 0 bases and J lost 6, with 12 bases in between. CDR1 and CDR2 (germline): MNHEY, SVGAGI. This CDR3 has 16 amino acids. Here the CDR3 DNA reads TGTGCCAGCAGTTACTCGTTACAGACCTTTAATTCACCCCTCCACTTT. It translates to CASSYSLQTFNSPLHF.

This clone came up many times. The chain is built from TRBV6-2 or TRBV6-3 and TRBJ1-1, with D uncertain. The V end was cut by 3 bases, the J end by 7 bases, with 12 bases between. CDR3 length equals 13 residues. Looked up from germline, CDR1 is MNHEY and CDR2 is SVGEGT. The chain's CDR3 is CASSYFEGNEAFF. The CDR3 DNA is TGTGCCAGCAGTTATTTTGAGGGAAATGAAGCTTTCTTT.

V is TRBV4-1 and J is TRBJ2-7; 8 bases map to TRBD1. This CDR3 region has 15 residues. Germline V CDR1 and CDR2: MGHRA, YSYEKL. V lost 0 bases to trimming and J lost 3 bases; unmatched junction nucleotides: 4. The DNA for the CDR3 is TGCGCCAGCAGCCAAGAACATGACAGGGGCTACGAGCAGTACTTC. Translated, it gives CASSQEHDRGYEQYF.